This TCR beta chain was recovered during a study of molecular identifiers for immune sequencing clone quantification. Across the whole study: In replicates, RNA taken from about 19,000 or 110,000 naive CD8 cells was divided five ways, and four portions underwent sequencing.

Researchers sorted naive CD8 T cells as cells that were CD8+CD4-CCR7+CD45RA+. TCRdb re-called the PCR reads with MiXCR, one entry per CDR3 protein. The profile covers 600,000 to 650,000 distinct CDR3 sequences, with 15% to 20% appearing a single time and roughly 0.85% taken by the ten largest. The V gene lost 0 bases and the J gene lost 7 bases, with 10 bases spanning the gap. This CDR3 spans 13 amino acids. Per germline, CDR1 SGHDN and CDR2 FVKESK. Whole-study results and caveats: More than 97% of effector molecules, versus under 1% of naive-cell molecules, belonged to clones above 20 RNA copies.

At least ten counts were recorded for this clonotype. Antigen unknown. V gene TRBV14 combines with J gene TRBJ2-7; D uncertain. The sequenced material came from naive CD8+ T cells from blood, with Jurkat cell RNA spiked in. Documented subset: FACS-sorted CD8+CD4-CCR7+CD45RA+ naive T cells. The sequence derives from a human donor in good health. Some libraries in this study had Jurkat cell RNA spiked in. The CDR3 spells CASSQDFWQEQYF. The CDR3 coding sequence is TGTGCCAGCAGCCAAGATTTTTGGCAGGAGCAGTACTTC.